This T cell receptor (beta chain) stems from a study of T cells in Graves' hyperthyroidism and ophthalmopathy. It was considered stable Graves' hyperthyroidism when ophthalmopathy did not progress within 18 months. Germline trimming cut 4 bases from V and 9 bases from J; bases unmatched to any gene: 11. The CDR3 is 15 amino acids. CDR1 is MNHEY and CDR2 is SVGEGT in the germline V gene. RNA transcripts were the template for amplifying TCR beta CDR3 regions. First-round RT-PCR targeting the TCR CDR3 was performed with the HTBI primer set. TCRdb passed the multiplex PCR reads through MiXCR, listing each CDR3 protein once. The data show hundreds of thousands of distinct CDR3 sequences, with around 15% seen just once and about 20% held by the top ten. This clonotype was detected a few times. Its specificity is not known. Overall study results and limits: Clonotypes that were expanded in thyroid above 0.001 mostly appeared in blood too.

The receptor's source is a woman aged 18 to 35 with Graves' hyperthyroidism. The source material was blood. The chain couples TRBV6-2 or TRBV6-3 to TRBJ2-1, with 8 nucleotides matching TRBD2. CDR3 DNA: TGTGCCAGCAGTTTTAGCGGGAAGGGGGGTATTGAGCAGTTCTTC. Its translation: CASSFSGKGGIEQFF.